This T cell receptor beta chain appears in the sequencing data of a study of shared clonotypes between healthy human individuals. TCRdb's table, derived via immunoSEQ multiplex PCR, lists solely in-frame clones and lacks some. The sample comprises around 700,000 clones, roughly nine tenths of which are singletons, and 24% rests with the top ten. As defined, naive CD8 cells were CD45RO-negative and positively selected for CCR7, with terminally differentiated effector memory CD45RA+ cells excluded. The CDR3 runs to 15 residues. The V gene's germline CDR1 is KGHSH and CDR2 LQKENI. Trimming removed 1 base at V and 2 bases at J, with 11 bases between.

The receptor's source is a man in his thirties or forties in good health. The chain combines TRBV18 with TRBJ2-5; either TRBD1 or TRBD2 may fit D (5 bases each). The source material was naive CD8+ T cells sorted from blood. The DNA of the CDR3 is TGTGCCAGCTCACCACGGGACCTGGGGCAAGAGACCCAGTACTTC. It encodes CASSPRDLGQETQYF.